The present T cell receptor (beta chain) was sequenced within a study of blood T cell repertoires in COVID-19. The CDR3 covers 15 residues. The V gene's germline CDR1 is SGHTA and CDR2 FQGNSA. V was pared by 4 bases and J by 4 bases, with 8 bases of the junction left unmatched. The authors' processing: Quantification of nucleated cells was approximated via reference gene primer amplification. Clones were sequenced by immunoSEQ multiplex PCR, and TCRdb holds only the in-frame ones, with some missing. For V, J and clone size, that table is used; D and trimming come from the DNA. The data contain several thousand clones, roughly 90% of them seen just once; the ten biggest clones take up about 6%.

This receptor was obtained from a man aged 60-69 years with acute or convalescent COVID-19. This chain connects TRBV7-2 to TRBJ1-2; the match to TRBD1 covers 8 bases. Sequenced input: peripheral blood. CDR3 region: CASSSRAGGVYGYTF. The CDR3, as DNA: TGTGCCAGCAGCTCGAGAGCAGGGGGCGTCTATGGCTACACCTTC.